One TCR beta chain is described in this entry. The data originate from a study of blood T cell repertoires in COVID-19. Study-level information: Collection of acute and convalescent COVID-19 samples took place in the United States, Italy and Spain. PBMCs, B-cell-depleted T cells, or T cells provided the cDNA or gDNA that made up the material.

Under the authors' procedure: Amplifying reference gene primers gave estimates of nucleated cell counts. Assay: immunoSEQ multiplex PCR; the TCRdb copy retains only in-frame clones and omits some. Clone size and the V and J calls come from that table; the DNA yielded D and trimming. The sample carries 200,000 to 300,000 clones, around 89% recorded once. This study enrolled people aged roughly 18 to 90 from about two dozen US geographic areas. The CDR3 consists of 16 residues. Germline CDR1 is LGHDT and CDR2 is YNNKEL (reference sequence). Trimming removed 0 bases at V and 1 base at J, with 12 bases between.

The V and J genes are TRBV3-1 (or the pseudogene TRBV3-2) and TRBJ1-1, with D unresolved. This receptor was obtained from a man between 35 and 55 years old who had recovered from COVID-19. Sequenced input: PBMCs or T cells enriched from blood (not recorded which). The CDR3 nucleotides read TGTGCCAGCAGCCAAGATCTACAGAACAAGAACACTGAAGCTTTCTTT. Its protein is CASSQDLQNKNTEAFF.